Given below is one T cell receptor beta chain in context. The germline CDR1 and CDR2 sequences are GTSNPN and SVGIG (reference sequence). The CDR3 contains 13 residues. V was cut by 5 bases and J by 4 bases, with 12 bases left in between. Libraries were prepared by immunoSEQ multiplex PCR; TCRdb keeps only in-frame clonotypes and omits some of them. Here the sample spans fewer than 30,000 clones, 75% to 90% being singletons. This entry comes from a study of graft-versus-host responses after intestinal transplantation. The wider study: As for transplant type, recipients had multivisceral, liver-intestinal, or isolated intestinal grafts. Every recipient had anti-thymocyte globulin induction and two to four years of tacrolimus plus steroids.

The TCR sequence derives from a human patient who received an intestinal transplant, so some T cells may come from the graft donor. V gene TRBV30 combines with J gene TRBJ1-3, with D possibly being TRBD1 (6 bases). Sequences were derived from PBMCs, sampled around 440 days after intestinal transplant. The CDR3 DNA reads TGTGCCTGGTCACAGGGAGGAGGAAACACCATATATTTT. Encoded protein: CAWSQGGGNTIYF.